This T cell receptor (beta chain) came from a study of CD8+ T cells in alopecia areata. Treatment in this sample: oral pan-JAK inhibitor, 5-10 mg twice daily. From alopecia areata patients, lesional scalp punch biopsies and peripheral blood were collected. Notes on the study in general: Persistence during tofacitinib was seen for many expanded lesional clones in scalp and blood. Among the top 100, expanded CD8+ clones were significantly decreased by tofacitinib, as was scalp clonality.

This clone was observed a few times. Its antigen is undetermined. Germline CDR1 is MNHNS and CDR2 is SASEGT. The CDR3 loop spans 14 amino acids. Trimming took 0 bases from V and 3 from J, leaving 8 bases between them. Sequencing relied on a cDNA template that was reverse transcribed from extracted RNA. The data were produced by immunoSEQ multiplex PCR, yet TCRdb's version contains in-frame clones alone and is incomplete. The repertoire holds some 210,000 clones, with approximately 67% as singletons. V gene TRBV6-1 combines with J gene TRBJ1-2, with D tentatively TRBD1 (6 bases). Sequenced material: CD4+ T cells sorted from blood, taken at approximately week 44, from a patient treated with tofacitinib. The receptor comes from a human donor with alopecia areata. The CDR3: CASSEAQGHYGYTF. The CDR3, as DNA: TGTGCCAGCAGTGAAGCCCAGGGGCACTATGGCTACACCTTC.